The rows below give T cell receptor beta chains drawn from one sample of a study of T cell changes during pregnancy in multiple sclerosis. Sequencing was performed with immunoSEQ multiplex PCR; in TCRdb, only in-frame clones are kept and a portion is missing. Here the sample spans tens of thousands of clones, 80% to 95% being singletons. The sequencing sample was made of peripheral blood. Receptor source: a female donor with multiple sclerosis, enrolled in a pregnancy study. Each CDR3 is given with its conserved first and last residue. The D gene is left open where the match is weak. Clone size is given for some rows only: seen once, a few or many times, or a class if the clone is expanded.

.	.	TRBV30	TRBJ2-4	TGTGCCTGGAGTGTAGGGCCTAGTGACATTCAGTACTTC	CAWSVGPSDIQYF
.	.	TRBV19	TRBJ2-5	TGTGCCAGTAGTCCCCACCCCCTACAAGAGACCCAGTACTTC	CASSPHPLQETQYF
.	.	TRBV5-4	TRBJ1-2	TGTGCCAGCAGCTTGGACTCACATACTAACTATGGCTACACCTTC	CASSLDSHTNYGYTF
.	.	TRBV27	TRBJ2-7	TGTGCCAGCAGTTTATACAGTATTGGCGAGCAGTACTTC	CASSLYSIGEQYF
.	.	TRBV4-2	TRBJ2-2	TGTGCCAGCAGCCAAGGGGAGGAGGGCTCGAACACCGGGGAGCTGTTTTTT	CASSQGEEGSNTGELFF
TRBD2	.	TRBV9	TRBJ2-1	TGTGCCAGCAGCTCAGGACTAGCGGGAGGGTCGTACAATGAGCAGTTCTTC	CASSSGLAGGSYNEQFF
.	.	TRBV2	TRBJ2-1	TGTGCCAGCAGCAGACAGACCAATGAGCAGTTCTTC	CASSRQTNEQFF
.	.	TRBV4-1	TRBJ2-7	TGCGCCAGCAGCCTAAGACCGCCAGGGCCCTACGAGCAGTACTTC	CASSLRPPGPYEQYF
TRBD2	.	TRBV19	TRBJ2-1	TGTGCCAGTAGTATTACTAGCGGGAGGGCCGGTGAGCAGTTCTTC	CASSITSGRAGEQFF
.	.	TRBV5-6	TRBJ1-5	TGTGCCAGCAGCACCAGGGGTAATCAGCCCCAGCATTTT	CASSTRGNQPQHF
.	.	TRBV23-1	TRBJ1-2	TGCGCCTTCAAAAGTGGGATATCGGGTCCTGGCTACACCTTC	CAFKSGISGPGYTF
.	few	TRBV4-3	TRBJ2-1	TGCGCCAGCAGCCAAGACGACCACAATGAGCAGTTCTTC	CASSQDDHNEQFF
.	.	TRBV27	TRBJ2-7	TGTGCCAGCAGTCCTCGCGGAGGCGAGCAGTACTTC	CASSPRGGEQYF
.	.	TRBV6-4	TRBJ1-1	TGTGCCAGCAGCCCCGGAGCATACCAACCCGGGGTTACTGAAGCTTTCTTT	CASSPGAYQPGVTEAFF
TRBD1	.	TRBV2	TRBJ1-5	TGTGCCAGCAGAGCAACAGGGGGCACGTTTCAGCCCCAGCATTTT	CASRATGGTFQPQHF
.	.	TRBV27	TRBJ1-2	TGTGCCAGCAGTTTATCGGAGGGGGGGGGTGGCTACACCTTC	CASSLSEGGGGYTF
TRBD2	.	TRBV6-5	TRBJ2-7	TGTGCCAGCAGTTACGTCCTGGCTAGCGGAGACTACGAGCAGTACTTC	CASSYVLASGDYEQYF
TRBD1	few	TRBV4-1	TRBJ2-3	TGCGCCAGCAGCCAAACAGGGGCAGCTCGCACAGATACGCAGTATTTT	CASSQTGAARTDTQYF
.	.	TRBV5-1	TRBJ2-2	TGCGCCAGCAGCTATTCCGGGACTGGGAACACCGGGGAGCTGTTTTTT	CASSYSGTGNTGELFF
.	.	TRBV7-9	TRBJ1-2	TGTGCCAGCAGCTTAGATGGGGTTCATGGCTACACCTTC	CASSLDGVHGYTF
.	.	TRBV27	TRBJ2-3	TGTGCCAGCAGCGACACAGATACGCAGTATTTT	CASSDTDTQYF
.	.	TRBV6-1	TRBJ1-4	TGTGCCAGCAGTGACGCCATGATGGGGGTTTATAATGAAAAACTGTTTTTT	CASSDAMMGVYNEKLFF